What follows are 8 T cell receptor beta chains derived from one specimen sequenced in a study of technical replicates of blood from several donors. The protocol was immunoSEQ multiplex PCR, while the TCRdb copy is restricted to in-frame clones and leaves out a portion. The data contain 60,000 to 65,000 clones, approximately 89% of them singletons. Sequencing was done on a sample of PBMCs. Source of these receptors: a human donor in good health. Some clones in this sample may be carry-over from other donors' samples.

The chain uses TRBV6-5 and TRBJ1-1, with 9 bases matching TRBD1. The CDR3 runs to 14 residues. The ends lost 5 bases at V and 4 bases at J; junction bases unmatched: 5. CDR1 is MNHEY and CDR2 is SVGAGI in the germline V gene. The CDR3 bases are TGTGCCAGCAGTGACCGGGACAGGGCCACTGAAGCTTTCTTT. It codes for CASSDRDRATEAFF.

A remark on this clone: The same CDR3 is also encoded by other DNA sequences in this sample. The chain is built from TRBV7-2 and TRBJ2-7, with D possibly TRBD2 on 7 matching bases. V was shortened by 0 bases and J by 3 bases, with 9 bases between the two germline ends. The length of the CDR3 is 14 residues. Germline CDR1 reads SGHTA; CDR2 reads FQGNSA. The CDR3 DNA follows: TGTGCCAGCAGCTTAGCGGGAGGGGGCTACGAGCAGTACTTC. Translation gives CASSLAGGGYEQYF.

This chain links TRBV7-2 with TRBJ2-3; 9 bases align to TRBD2. V dropped 5 bases and J dropped 0; count of bases not matched to a gene: 9. CDR3 length equals 17 residues. Germline lookup yields CDR1 SGHTA and CDR2 FQGNSA. The chain's CDR3 is CASSTRTSDLSTDTQYF. The CDR3 coding sequence is TGTGCCAGCAGCACGCGGACTAGCGACTTAAGCACAGATACGCAGTATTTT.

The chain employs TRBV27 and TRBJ1-1; possible D gene TRBD1, 5 bases. Trimming left V 2 bases short and J 5 bases short, with 15 bases between. CDR3 size: 15 residues. Germline V lookup: CDR1 MNHEY, CDR2 SMNVEV (reference sequence). The CDR3 region is CASSLGAGGITEAFF. The CDR3 DNA sequence: TGTGCCAGCAGTTTAGGGGCCGGGGGGATAACTGAAGCTTTCTTT.

The chain combines TRBV11-2 with TRBJ2-1; 7 bases fit TRBD1. Germline V gene sequence: CDR1 SGHAT, CDR2 FQNNGV. This CDR3 region has 13 residues. V gave up 4 bases and J gave up 5 bases; unmatched junction bases: 2. As DNA, the CDR3 is TGTGCCAGCAGCTCGGACAGGCACAATGAGCAGTTCTTC. As protein: CASSSDRHNEQFF.

The rearrangement uses TRBV11-2 and TRBJ1-1, with 7 bases matching TRBD1. CDR1 and CDR2 (germline): SGHAT, FQNNGV. This CDR3 spans 15 amino acids. The ends lost 2 bases at V and 1 base at J; junction bases unmatched: 4. Here the CDR3 DNA reads TGTGCCAGCAGCTTATCAACAGGGGAGAACACTGAAGCTTTCTTT. It specifies CASSLSTGENTEAFF. Complete variable domain (other parts from reference TRBV11-2 and TRBJ1-1): EAGVAQSPRYKIIEKRQSVAFWCNPISGHATLYWYQQILGQGPKLLIQFQNNGVVDDSQLPKDRFSAERLKGVDSTLKIQPAKLEDSAVYLCASSLSTGENTEAFFGQGTRLTVV.

The rearrangement links TRBV6-5 to TRBJ1-2; 8 bases align to TRBD1. The CDR3 covers 14 residues. Germline values: CDR1 MNHEY, CDR2 SVGAGI. V shed 6 bases and J 4 bases; nucleotides not matched to a gene: 7. In DNA form, the CDR3 reads TGTGCCAGCAGAACAGGACAGGGAAGCTATGGCTACACCTTC. Protein product: CASRTGQGSYGYTF.

The V and J genes are TRBV18 and TRBJ1-1, with D maybe TRBD1 (6 bases). The CDR3 runs to 15 residues. Germline lookup yields CDR1 KGHSH and CDR2 LQKENI. The V gene lost 3 bases and the J gene lost 1 base, with 12 bases spanning the gap. CDR3 sequence: CASSPRGHQNTEAFF. In DNA, the CDR3 is TGTGCCAGCTCACCTCGGGGACACCAGAACACTGAAGCTTTCTTT.